These 7 T cell receptor beta chains were all obtained from the same sample, sequenced in a study of T cell responses to AZD1222 COVID-19 vaccine (dated by TCRdb to about 2021). The time point tag for this specimen amounts to: baseline before first vaccination. The library was generated by the immunoSEQ multiplex PCR assay. The source is immuneACCESS, and TCRdb retained only in-frame sequences with V and J called. Part of the clones is not carried over; for the studies checked, unresolved V genes explain less than half of this, and the remainder is unexplained. The sample table contains under 70,000 clones; only one count was recorded for 76% of them. Over 12% of the sample lies in the top ten. Here the sequenced sample was peripheral blood, taken on day 0 of AZD1222 vaccination. These receptor sequences come from an adult in good health.

V is TRBV6-5 and J is TRBJ2-2; a possible D gene is TRBD2 (5 bases). V dropped 10 bases and J dropped 5 bases, with 11 bases sitting between them. CDR1 and CDR2 from the germline V gene are MNHEY and SVGAGI. The CDR3 is 12 residues long. The CDR3 here is CATPGNTGELFF. CDR3 sequence (DNA): TGTGCCACCCCGGGGAATACCGGGGAGCTGTTTTTT.

The rearrangement joins TRBV6-1 to TRBJ1-5; 7 bases fit TRBD1. V dropped 2 bases and J dropped 5; count of bases not matched to a gene: 9. CDR1 MNHNS and CDR2 SASEGT come from the germline V gene. This CDR3 has 16 residues. The CDR3 loop is CASSESAGGLDQPQHF. The CDR3 bases are TGTGCCAGCAGTGAATCGGCAGGGGGTTTGGATCAGCCCCAGCATTTT.

The gene calls are TRBV7-9 and TRBJ2-7, with D perhaps matching TRBD1 (7 bases). CDR3 size: 14 residues. V was cut by 7 bases and J by 2 bases, with 15 bases left in between. Germline loops: CDR1 SEHNR, CDR2 FQNEAQ (reference sequence). CDR3 nucleotide sequence: TGTGCCAGCACCAATACCAGGGGGGCCTACGAGCAGTACTTC. This codes for CASTNTRGAYEQYF.

Sample share makes this clone medium-sized. The chain carries TRBV7-2 and TRBJ1-2; D not resolved. CDR3 length: 15 residues. Looked up from germline, CDR1 is SGHTA and CDR2 is FQGNSA. V lost 0 bases, J lost 4 bases, and 12 bases lay in between. For the CDR3, the DNA is TGTGCCAGCAGCTTAGCCCGACGGTCTTCCTATGGCTACACCTTC. This encodes CASSLARRSSYGYTF. The full variable domain, in which reference TRBV7-2 and TRBJ1-2 provide the parts outside the CDR3, is GAGVSQSPSNKVTEKGKDVELRCDPISGHTALYWYRQSLGQGLEFLIYFQGNSAPDKSGLPSDRFSAERTGGSVSTLTIQRTQQEDSAVYLCASSLARRSSYGYTFGSGTRLTVV.

CDR3 residues: CASSLFAGGGETQYF. The CDR3 DNA sequence: TGTGCCAGCAGCTTATTTGCGGGGGGCGGGGAGACCCAGTACTTC. V usage is TRBV7-2 and J usage is TRBJ2-5; 8 bases fit TRBD2. The CDR3 has 15 residues. J was trimmed by 5 bases and V by 2 bases; bases with no gene match: 7. The germline gives CDR1 SGHTA, CDR2 FQGNSA.

A remark on this clone: At the DNA level, this CDR3 is encoded by other sequences in the same sample as well. The chain carries TRBV5-4 and TRBJ1-2; the D is unclear. This CDR3 has 12 residues. V dropped 0 bases and J dropped 6 bases, with 6 bases sitting between them. Germline V gene data show CDR1 as SGHNT and CDR2 as YYREEE (reference sequence). In nucleotides, the CDR3 is TGTGCCAGCAGCTTGGACAGAGATGGCTACACCTTC. It translates to CASSLDRDGYTF.

J is TRBJ2-7 and V is TRBV3-1 (or the pseudogene TRBV3-2); no reliable D call. Germline CDR1 reads LGHDT; CDR2 reads YNNKEL (reference sequence). The CDR3 runs 13 residues. V was shortened by 0 bases and J by 4 bases, with 7 bases between the two germline ends. CDR3 loop: CASSQDALYEQYF. The CDR3 DNA reads as TGTGCCAGCAGCCAAGATGCCCTTTACGAGCAGTACTTC.